This TCR beta chain came from a study of breast tumors, draining lymph nodes, adjacent tissues. TCRdb passed the multiplex PCR reads through MiXCR, listing each CDR3 protein once. The table shows approximately 230,000 distinct CDR3 sequences, with less than 40% occurring only once. CDR1 and CDR2 (germline): SNHLY, FYNNEI. Trimming took 5 bases from V and 6 from J; bases not matched to a gene: 5. This CDR3 spans 15 amino acids. Samples came from axillary lymph nodes draining the breast cancer. This clonotype was seen many times. Sequenced input: axillary lymph node tissue. The chain recombines TRBV2 with TRBJ2-1; 12 bases map to TRBD2. The TCR originated in a female donor with breast cancer. Some clones in this sample may be carry-over from other donors' samples. The CDR3 spells CASSLLAGGGNEQFF. In DNA form, the CDR3 reads TGTGCCAGCAGTTTACTAGCGGGGGGCGGCAATGAGCAGTTCTTC. Combining the CDR3 with reference TRBV2 and TRBJ2-1 gives the whole variable domain EPEVTQTPSHQVTQMGQEVILRCVPISNHLYFYWYRQILGQKVEFLVSFYNNEISEKSEIFDDQFSVERPDGSNFTLKIRSTKLEDSAMYFCASSLLAGGGNEQFFGPGTRLTVL.